These 2 T cell receptor beta chains share one sample of origin, sequenced in a study of molecular identifiers for immune sequencing clone quantification. A single record per CDR3 protein comes from TCRdb applying MiXCR to the PCR reads. The table includes about 640,000 distinct CDR3 sequences, nearly 20% detected once. What was sequenced was naive CD8+ T cells from blood, with Jurkat cell RNA spiked in. Subset reported: FACS-sorted CD8+CD4-CCR7+CD45RA+ naive T cells. These receptors all stem from a human donor in good health. Some libraries in this study had Jurkat cell RNA spiked in.

This clonotype came up a few times. The genes are TRBV15 and TRBJ1-5, with a weak D call TRBD1 (5 bases). From germline, CDR1 is LNHNV and CDR2 YYDKDF (reference sequence). V was shortened by 0 bases and J by 6 bases, with 18 bases between the two germline ends. This CDR3 comprises 17 residues. CDR3 DNA sequence: TGTGCCACCAGCAGAGATCCCGGGGGGGAGGGCAGTCAGCCCCAGCATTTT. This codes for CATSRDPGGEGSQPQHF. The whole variable domain, remainder taken from reference TRBV15 and TRBJ1-5, is DAMVIQNPRYQVTQFGKPVTLSCSQTLNHNVMYWYQQKSSQAPKLLFHYYDKDFNNEADTPDNFQSRRPNTSFCFLDIRSPGLGDTAMYLCATSRDPGGEGSQPQHFGDGTRLSIL.

Many counts were recorded for this clonotype. This rearrangement joins TRBV7-2 to TRBJ2-7; D remains unclear. Trimming took 5 bases from V and 6 from J, leaving 14 bases between them. The CDR3 covers 13 residues. Germline CDR1 and CDR2: SGHTA and FQGNSA. Written as DNA, the CDR3 is TGTGCCAGCAGCAATATACTCCTACGCGAGCAGTACTTC. As protein: CASSNILLREQYF. Full variable domain (outside the CDR3, taken from reference TRBV7-2 and TRBJ2-7): GAGVSQSPSNKVTEKGKDVELRCDPISGHTALYWYRQSLGQGLEFLIYFQGNSAPDKSGLPSDRFSAERTGGSVSTLTIQRTQQEDSAVYLCASSNILLREQYFGPGTRLTVT.